Sequencing of this TCR beta chain was carried out in a study of blood T cell repertoires in COVID-19. Sequenced by immunoSEQ multiplex PCR; TCRdb stores in-frame clones only, minus some. Among about 15,000 clones, about 83% were seen once, and the ten largest hold around a sixth. V lost 3 bases to trimming and J lost 5 bases, with 10 bases between them. The CDR3 length is 13 residues. Germline V CDR1 and CDR2: LNHDA, SQIVND (reference sequence). The sample comprised peripheral blood. The source of this sequence is a human donor with active COVID-19. The donor label of this sample is uncertain. The genes are TRBV19 and TRBJ1-1; D perhaps matches TRBD1 (5 bases). The CDR3 bases are TGTGCCAGTAGTATTCCCGGGGGAACTGAAGCTTTCTTT. It is translated as CASSIPGGTEAFF.